This T cell receptor (beta chain) was sequenced in a study of blood T cell repertoires in COVID-19. Study summary: Some COVID-19 samples were acute and others convalescent; all came from the United States, Italy and Spain.

The CDR3 is 12 amino acids. CDR1 SGHNT and CDR2 YYREEE come from the germline V gene (reference sequence). The V end was cut by 6 bases, the J end by 5 bases, with 8 bases between. Source study methods: Nucleated cell counts were estimated from reference gene primer amplification. Clones were read by immunoSEQ multiplex PCR, and TCRdb kept only the in-frame ones, dropping some. The DNA was the basis for D and trimming; V, J and clone size are from that table. Of 190,000 or so clones listed, 80% to 90% are singletons. The gene calls are TRBV5-4 and TRBJ2-2, with D hard to call. The TCR sequence derives from a man aged 45-60 years with active or convalescent COVID-19. Source material: peripheral blood. The CDR3 coding sequence is TGTGCCAGCACCTCGACAACCGGGGAGCTGTTTTTT. Amino acid sequence: CASTSTTGELFF. The full variable domain, its missing parts supplied by reference TRBV5-4 and TRBJ2-2, is ETGVTQSPTHLIKTRGQQVTLRCSSQSGHNTVSWYQQALGQGPQFIFQYYREEENGRGNFPPRFSGLQFPNYSSELNVNALELDDSALYLCASTSTTGELFFGEGSRLTVL.